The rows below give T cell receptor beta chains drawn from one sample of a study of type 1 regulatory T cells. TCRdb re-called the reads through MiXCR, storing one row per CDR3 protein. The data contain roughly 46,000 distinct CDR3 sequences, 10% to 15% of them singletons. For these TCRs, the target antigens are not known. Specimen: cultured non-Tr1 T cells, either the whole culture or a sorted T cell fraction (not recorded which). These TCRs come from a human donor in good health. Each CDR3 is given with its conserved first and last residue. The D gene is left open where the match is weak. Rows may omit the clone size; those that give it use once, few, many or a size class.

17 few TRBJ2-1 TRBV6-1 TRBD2 CASSGYSGGRAGNEQFF TGTGCCAGCAGTGGATACTCGGGCGGGAGGGCCGGTAATGAGCAGTTCTTC
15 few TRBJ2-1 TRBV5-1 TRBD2 CASSLVLAANNEQFF TGCGCCAGCAGCTTGGTGCTAGCGGCTAACAATGAGCAGTTCTTC
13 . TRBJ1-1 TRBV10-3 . CAIIQGLNTEAFF TGTGCCATCATCCAAGGACTGAACACTGAAGCTTTCTTT
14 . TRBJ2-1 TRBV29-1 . CSGGGLSSYNEQFF TGCAGTGGCGGGGGCCTTAGCTCCTACAATGAGCAGTTCTTC
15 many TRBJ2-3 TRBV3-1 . CASSQGHRSTDTQYF TGTGCCAGCAGCCAAGGTCACCGAAGCACAGATACGCAGTATTTT
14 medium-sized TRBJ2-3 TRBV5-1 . CASSDGKSTDTQYF TGCGCCAGCAGCGACGGGAAGAGCACAGATACGCAGTATTTT
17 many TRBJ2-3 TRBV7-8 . CASSPLSPTGNGDTQYF TGTGCCAGCAGCCCTCTCTCACCGACTGGCAATGGGGATACGCAGTATTTT
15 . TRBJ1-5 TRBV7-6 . CASSRTTGLDQPQHF TGTGCCAGCAGCCGCACTACAGGGTTGGATCAGCCCCAGCATTTT
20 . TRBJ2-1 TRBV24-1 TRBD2 CATSDPTTNSGSGSYNEQFF TGTGCCACCAGTGATCCCACGACAAACAGCGGGAGTGGATCCTACAATGAGCAGTTCTTC
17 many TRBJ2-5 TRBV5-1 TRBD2 CASSEGTSGRTQETQYF TGCGCCAGCAGCGAAGGGACTAGCGGGAGGACCCAAGAGACCCAGTACTTC
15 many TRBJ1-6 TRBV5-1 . CASSVYREGNSPLHF TGCGCCAGCAGCGTCTACAGGGAAGGAAATTCACCCCTCCACTTT
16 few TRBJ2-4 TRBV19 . CASSDRALREEGIQYF TGTGCCAGTAGTGACCGGGCCCTCAGGGAAGAGGGTATTCAGTACTTC
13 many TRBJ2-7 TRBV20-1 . CSARPGVGYEQYF TGCAGTGCTAGACCAGGAGTGGGGTACGAGCAGTACTTC
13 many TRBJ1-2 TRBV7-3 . CASSLGPGGGYTF TGTGCCAGCAGCTTAGGGCCAGGTGGCGGCTACACCTTC
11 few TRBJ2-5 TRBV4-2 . CASSFGETQYF TGTGCCAGCAGCTTCGGGGAGACCCAGTACTTC
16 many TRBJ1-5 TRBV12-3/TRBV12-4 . CASSPDRGRSNQPQHF TGTGCCAGCAGCCCGGATCGGGGGAGATCGAATCAGCCCCAGCATTTT
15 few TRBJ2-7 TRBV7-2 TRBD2 CASSLRTSGRSEQYF TGTGCCAGCAGCTTGCGGACTAGCGGGAGATCCGAGCAGTACTTC
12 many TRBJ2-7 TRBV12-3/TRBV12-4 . CASSPPGGEQYF TGTGCCAGCAGTCCTCCTGGGGGCGAGCAGTACTTC
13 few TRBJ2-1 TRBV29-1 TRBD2 CSVKLAGFDEQFF TGCAGCGTTAAGCTAGCGGGATTCGATGAGCAGTTCTTC
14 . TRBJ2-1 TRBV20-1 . CSADSSASYNEQFF TGCAGTGCTGACTCTAGCGCCTCCTACAATGAGCAGTTCTTC
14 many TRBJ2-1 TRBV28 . CASREAASYNEQFF TGTGCCAGCAGGGAAGCGGCCTCCTACAATGAGCAGTTCTTC
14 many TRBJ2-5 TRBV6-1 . CASSVGTSQETQYF TGTGCCAGCAGTGTGGGGACTTCCCAAGAGACCCAGTACTTC
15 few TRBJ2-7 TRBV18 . CASSPVLGASEEQYF TGTGCCAGCTCACCAGTTTTGGGGGCCTCGGAAGAGCAGTACTTC
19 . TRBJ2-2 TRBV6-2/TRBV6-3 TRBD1 CASSYFLPTGQANTGELFF TGTGCCAGCAGTTACTTTCTCCCAACGGGACAGGCGAACACCGGGGAGCTGTTTTTT
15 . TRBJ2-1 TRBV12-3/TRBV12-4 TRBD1 CASRITGGSYNEQFF TGTGCCAGCAGGATTACAGGGGGCTCCTACAATGAGCAGTTCTTC